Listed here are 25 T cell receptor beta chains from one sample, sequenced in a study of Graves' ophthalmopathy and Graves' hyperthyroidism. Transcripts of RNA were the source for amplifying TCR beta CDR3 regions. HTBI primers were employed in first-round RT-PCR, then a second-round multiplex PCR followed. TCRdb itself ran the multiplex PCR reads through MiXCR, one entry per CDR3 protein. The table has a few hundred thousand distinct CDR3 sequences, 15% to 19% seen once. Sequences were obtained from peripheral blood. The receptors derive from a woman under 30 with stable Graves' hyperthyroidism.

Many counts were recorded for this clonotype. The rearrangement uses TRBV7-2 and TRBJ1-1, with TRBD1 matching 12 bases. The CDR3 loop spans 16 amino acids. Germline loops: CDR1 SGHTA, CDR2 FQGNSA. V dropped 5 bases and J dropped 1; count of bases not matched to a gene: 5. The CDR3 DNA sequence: TGTGCCAGCAGCAAGGGACAGGGGGCATGGAACACTGAAGCTTTCTTT. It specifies CASSKGQGAWNTEAFF.

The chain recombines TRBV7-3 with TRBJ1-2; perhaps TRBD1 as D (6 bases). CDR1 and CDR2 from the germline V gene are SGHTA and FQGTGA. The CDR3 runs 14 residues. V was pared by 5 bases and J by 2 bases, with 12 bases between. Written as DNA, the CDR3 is TGTGCCAGCAGCAAAGGGGGATCAAACTATGGCTACACCTTC. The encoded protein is CASSKGGSNYGYTF.

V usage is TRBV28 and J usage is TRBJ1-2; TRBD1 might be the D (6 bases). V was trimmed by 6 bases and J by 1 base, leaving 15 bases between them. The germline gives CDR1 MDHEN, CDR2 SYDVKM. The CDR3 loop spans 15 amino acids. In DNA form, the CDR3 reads TGTGCCAGCAGCGACTTCAGGGGTGGTAACTATGGCTACACCTTC. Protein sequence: CASSDFRGGNYGYTF.

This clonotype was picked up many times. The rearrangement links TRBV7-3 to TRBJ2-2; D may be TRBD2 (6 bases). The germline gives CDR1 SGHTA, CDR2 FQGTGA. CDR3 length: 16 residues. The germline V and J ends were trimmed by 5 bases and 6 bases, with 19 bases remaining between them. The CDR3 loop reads CASSPTPGSGAGELFF. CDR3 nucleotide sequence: TGTGCCAGCAGCCCAACGCCCGGGAGTGGGGCCGGGGAGCTGTTTTTT.

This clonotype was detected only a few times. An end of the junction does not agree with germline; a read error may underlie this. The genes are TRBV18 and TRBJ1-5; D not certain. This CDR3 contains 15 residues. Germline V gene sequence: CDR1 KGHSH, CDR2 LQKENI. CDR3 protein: CASSPPSTSNQPQHF. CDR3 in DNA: TGTGCCAGCTCACCACCGTCGACGAGCAATCAGCCCCAGCACTTT. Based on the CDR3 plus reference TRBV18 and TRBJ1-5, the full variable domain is NAGVMQNPRHLVRRRGQEARLRCSPMKGHSHVYWYRQLPEEGLKFMVYLQKENIIDESGMPKERFSAEFPKEGPSILRIQQVVRGDSAAYFCASSPPSTSNQPQHFGDGTRLSIL.

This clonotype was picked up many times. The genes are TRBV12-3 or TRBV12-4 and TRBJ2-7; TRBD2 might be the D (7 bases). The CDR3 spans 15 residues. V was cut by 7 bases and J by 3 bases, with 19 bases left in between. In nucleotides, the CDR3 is TGTGCCAGCACCATGGGGGCGGGGGCCCGCTACGAGCAGTACTTC. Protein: CASTMGAGARYEQYF.

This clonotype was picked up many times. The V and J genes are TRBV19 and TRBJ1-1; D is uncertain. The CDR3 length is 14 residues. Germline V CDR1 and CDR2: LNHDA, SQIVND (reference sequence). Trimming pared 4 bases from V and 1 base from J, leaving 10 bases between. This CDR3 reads CASSTPTPNTEAFF. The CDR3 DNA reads TGTGCCAGTAGTACGCCGACACCGAACACTGAAGCTTTCTTT.

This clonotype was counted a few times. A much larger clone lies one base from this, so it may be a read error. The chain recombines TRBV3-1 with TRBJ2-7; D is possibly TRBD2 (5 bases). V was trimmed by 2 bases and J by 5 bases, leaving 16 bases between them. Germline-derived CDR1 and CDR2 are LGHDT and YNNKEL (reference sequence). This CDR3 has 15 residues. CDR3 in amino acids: CASSQNGSEWDEQYF. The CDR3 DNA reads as TGTGCCAGCAGCCAAAATGGGAGCGAGTGGGACGAGCAGTACTTC.

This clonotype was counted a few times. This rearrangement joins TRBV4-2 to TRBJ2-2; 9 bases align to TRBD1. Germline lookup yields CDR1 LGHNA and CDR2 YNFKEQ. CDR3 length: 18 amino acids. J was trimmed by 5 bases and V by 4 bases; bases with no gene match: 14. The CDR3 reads CASSRTALGQGVTGELFF. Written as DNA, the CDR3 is TGTGCCAGCAGCCGGACGGCCTTGGGACAGGGTGTGACCGGGGAGCTGTTTTTT.

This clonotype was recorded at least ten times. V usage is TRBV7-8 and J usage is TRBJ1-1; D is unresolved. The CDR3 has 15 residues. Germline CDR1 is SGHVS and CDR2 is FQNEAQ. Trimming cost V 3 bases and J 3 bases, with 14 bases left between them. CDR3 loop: CASSFDEGAYTEAFF. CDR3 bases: TGTGCCAGCAGCTTTGATGAGGGCGCGTACACTGAAGCTTTCTTT.

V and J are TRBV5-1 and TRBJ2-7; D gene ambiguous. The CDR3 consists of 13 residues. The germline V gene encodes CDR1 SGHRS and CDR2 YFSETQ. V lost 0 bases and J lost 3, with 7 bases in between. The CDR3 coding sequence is TGCGCCAGCAGCTTGGGTTGGGACTACGAGCAGTACTTC. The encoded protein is CASSLGWDYEQYF. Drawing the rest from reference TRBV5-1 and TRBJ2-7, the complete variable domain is KAGVTQTPRYLIKTRGQQVTLSCSPISGHRSVSWYQQTPGQGLQFLFEYFSETQRNKGNFPGRFSGRQFSNSRSEMNVSTLELGDSALYLCASSLGWDYEQYFGPGTRLTVT.

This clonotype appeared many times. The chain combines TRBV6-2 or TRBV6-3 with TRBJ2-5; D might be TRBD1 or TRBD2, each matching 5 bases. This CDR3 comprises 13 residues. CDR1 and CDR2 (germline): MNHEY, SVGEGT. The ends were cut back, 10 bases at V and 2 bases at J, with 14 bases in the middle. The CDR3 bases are TGTGCCATCCGGGACCAATTTCAAGAGACCCAGTACTTC. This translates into CAIRDQFQETQYF.

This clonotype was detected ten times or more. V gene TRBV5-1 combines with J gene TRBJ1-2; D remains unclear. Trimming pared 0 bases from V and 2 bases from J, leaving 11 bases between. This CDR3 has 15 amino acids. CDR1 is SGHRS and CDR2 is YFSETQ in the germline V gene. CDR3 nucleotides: TGCGCCAGCAGCTTGGAGGGCGGCCAGAACTATGGCTACACCTTC. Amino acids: CASSLEGGQNYGYTF. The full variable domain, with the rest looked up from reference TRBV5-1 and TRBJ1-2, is KAGVTQTPRYLIKTRGQQVTLSCSPISGHRSVSWYQQTPGQGLQFLFEYFSETQRNKGNFPGRFSGRQFSNSRSEMNVSTLELGDSALYLCASSLEGGQNYGYTFGSGTRLTVV.

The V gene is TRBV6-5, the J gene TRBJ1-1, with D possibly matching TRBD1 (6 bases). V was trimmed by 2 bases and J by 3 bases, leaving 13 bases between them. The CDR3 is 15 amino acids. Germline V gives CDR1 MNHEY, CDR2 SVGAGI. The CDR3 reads CASSYRDTLYTEAFF. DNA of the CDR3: TGTGCCAGCAGTTACCGGGACACCCTTTACACTGAAGCTTTCTTT.

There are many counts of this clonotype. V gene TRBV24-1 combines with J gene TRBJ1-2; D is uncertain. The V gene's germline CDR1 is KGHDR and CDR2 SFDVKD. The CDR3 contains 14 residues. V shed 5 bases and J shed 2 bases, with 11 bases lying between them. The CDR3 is CATSGPPPNYGYTF. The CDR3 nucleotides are TGTGCCACCAGTGGTCCCCCCCCGAACTATGGCTACACCTTC.

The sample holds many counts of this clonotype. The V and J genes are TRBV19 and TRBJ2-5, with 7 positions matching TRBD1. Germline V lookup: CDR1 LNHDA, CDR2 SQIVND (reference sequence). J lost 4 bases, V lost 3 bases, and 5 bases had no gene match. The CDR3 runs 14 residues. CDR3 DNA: TGTGCCAGTAGTATTAGGGGGCTAGGAGAGACCCAGTACTTC. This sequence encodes CASSIRGLGETQYF.

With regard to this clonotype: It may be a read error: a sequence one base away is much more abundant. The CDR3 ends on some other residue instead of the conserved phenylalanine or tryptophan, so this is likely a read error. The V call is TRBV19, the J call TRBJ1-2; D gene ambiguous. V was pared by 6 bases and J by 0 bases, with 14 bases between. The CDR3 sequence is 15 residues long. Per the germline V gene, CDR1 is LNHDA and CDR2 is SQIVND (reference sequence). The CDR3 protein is CASRERALANYGYTV. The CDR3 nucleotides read TGTGCCAGTAGGGAGAGGGCTTTAGCTAACTATGGCTACACCGTC.

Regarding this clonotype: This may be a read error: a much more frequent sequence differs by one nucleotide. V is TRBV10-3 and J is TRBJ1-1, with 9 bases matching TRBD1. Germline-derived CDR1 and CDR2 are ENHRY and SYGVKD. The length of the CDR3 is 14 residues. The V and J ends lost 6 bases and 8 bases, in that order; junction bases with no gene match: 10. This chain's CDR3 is CAIRRDRAKPEAFF. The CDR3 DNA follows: TGTGCCATCAGAAGGGACAGGGCTAAGCCCGAAGCTTTCTTT.

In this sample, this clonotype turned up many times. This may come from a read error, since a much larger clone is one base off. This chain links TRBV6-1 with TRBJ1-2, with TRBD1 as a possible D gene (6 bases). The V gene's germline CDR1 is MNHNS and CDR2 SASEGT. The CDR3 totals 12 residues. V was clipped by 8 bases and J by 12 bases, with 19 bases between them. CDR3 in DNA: TGTGCCAGCCACTTAGTTCGGGGGGGCCACACCTTC. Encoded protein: CASHLVRGGHTF.

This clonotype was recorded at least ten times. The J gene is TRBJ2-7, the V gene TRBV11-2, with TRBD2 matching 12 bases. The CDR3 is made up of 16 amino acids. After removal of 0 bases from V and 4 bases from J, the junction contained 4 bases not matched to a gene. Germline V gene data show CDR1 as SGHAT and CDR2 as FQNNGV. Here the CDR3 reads CASSLEPSGGVYEQYF. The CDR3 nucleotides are TGTGCCAGCAGCTTAGAGCCTAGCGGGGGGGTTTACGAGCAGTACTTC. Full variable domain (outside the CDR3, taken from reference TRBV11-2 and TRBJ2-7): EAGVAQSPRYKIIEKRQSVAFWCNPISGHATLYWYQQILGQGPKLLIQFQNNGVVDDSQLPKDRFSAERLKGVDSTLKIQPAKLEDSAVYLCASSLEPSGGVYEQYFGPGTRLTVT.

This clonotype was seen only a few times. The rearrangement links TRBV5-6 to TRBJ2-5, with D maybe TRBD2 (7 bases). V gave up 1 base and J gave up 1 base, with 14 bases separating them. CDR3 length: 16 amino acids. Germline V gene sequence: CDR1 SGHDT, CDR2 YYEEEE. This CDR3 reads CASSLWWGGLQETQYF. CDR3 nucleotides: TGTGCCAGCAGCTTGTGGTGGGGGGGCCTCCAAGAGACCCAGTACTTC.

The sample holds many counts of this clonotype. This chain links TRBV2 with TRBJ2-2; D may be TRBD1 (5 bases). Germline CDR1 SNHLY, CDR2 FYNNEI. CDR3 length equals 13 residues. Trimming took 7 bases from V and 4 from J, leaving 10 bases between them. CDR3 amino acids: CASKGHFTGELFF. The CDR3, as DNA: TGTGCCAGCAAAGGACATTTCACCGGGGAGCTGTTTTTT.

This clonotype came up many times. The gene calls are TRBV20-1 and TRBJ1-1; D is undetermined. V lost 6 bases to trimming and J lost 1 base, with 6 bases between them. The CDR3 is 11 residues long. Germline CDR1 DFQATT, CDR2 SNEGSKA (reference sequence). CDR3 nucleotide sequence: TGCAGTGCCGAGAAGAACACTGAAGCTTTCTTT. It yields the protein CSAEKNTEAFF.

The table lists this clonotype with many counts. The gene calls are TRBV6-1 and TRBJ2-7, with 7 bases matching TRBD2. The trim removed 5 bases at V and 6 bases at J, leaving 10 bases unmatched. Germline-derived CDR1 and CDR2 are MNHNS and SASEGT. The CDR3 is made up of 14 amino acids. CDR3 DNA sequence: TGTGCCAGCAGTCCCGCCAGGGAGGGGTCCGAGCAGTACTTC. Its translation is CASSPAREGSEQYF.

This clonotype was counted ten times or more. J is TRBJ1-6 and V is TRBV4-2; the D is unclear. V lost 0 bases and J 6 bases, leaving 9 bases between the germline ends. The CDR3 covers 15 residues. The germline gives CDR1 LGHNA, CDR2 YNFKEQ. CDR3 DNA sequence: TGTGCCAGCAGCCAAGATCCGGAGGGTAATTCACCCCTCCACTTT. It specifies CASSQDPEGNSPLHF.